This T cell receptor (beta chain) was obtained from a study of blood T cell repertoires in COVID-19 (TCRdb year 2020). In terms of the full investigation: Samples covering the acute and convalescent phases of COVID-19 were provided by collaborators in the United States, Italy and Spain. Where HLA class I and class II types were available, the types were taken from metadata supplied by the sample provider, not from assay-based typing. Subjects who had been exposed to COVID-19, were actively infected with it, or had recovered from it provided the deeply sampled blood TCRbeta repertoires that made up the dataset. A freely available public database, intended as a resource for researchers studying the immune response to SARS-CoV-2, is where the repertoires were released. The prospective study material was composed of cDNA or gDNA derived from T cells, B-cell-depleted T cells, or PBMCs. The samples were drawn from two sources: the first 160 participants of the ongoing ImmuneRACE study, and 1,200 or so subjects contributed by 6 global collaborators. Nearly every sample came with metadata listing a de-identified subject ID, COVID-19 status, age in years and sex.

General conclusions and limits of the study: The amount of clinical and demographic metadata varied by source and participant and was provided uncurated.

Cut back by 1 base and 5 bases, the V and J ends lie 12 bases apart. The CDR3 covers 16 residues, taking in both the cysteine and the phenylalanine. The retained sequence is limited to the CDR3, 48 bases, with the frame set at the first base. The germline V gene yields ENHRY for CDR1 and SYGVKD for CDR2. For this clone: Its antigen target is currently unknown. Base qualities are missing; no much larger clone stands one base away.

Each collaborating institution followed its own protocols to collect whole blood in K2EDTA tubes. For TCRbeta analysis, collaborators shipped samples as frozen whole blood, isolated PBMCs, or DNA extracted from either of those sample types. TCRbeta CDR3 regions were amplified from genomic DNA by means of the immunoSEQ Assay, a bias-controlled multiplex PCR. The authors' pipeline ran thus. Nucleated cell counts per sample were estimated from amplification of reference gene primers within the assay. Sequence reads were collapsed and filtered to measure the absolute abundance of every unique TCRbeta CDR3 rearrangement. Productive Simpson clonality was computed per sample as the square root of Simpson's diversity index over productive rearrangements. TCRdb limited this immuneACCESS table to in-frame rearrangements with V and J called. A share of clones is missing; checked studies link under half to unresolved V genes, and the rest is unexplained. From that table come the V and J calls and clone size; the DNA was used to work out D and trimming. This sample lists roughly 65,000 clones; about 80% were detected once. In total, the top ten clones hold 23% of the sample.

This TCR came from a human donor in a cohort sampled during active COVID-19. The sequenced material came from peripheral blood. The chain uses TRBV10-3 and TRBJ1-6; no D segment can be confidently identified. The CDR3 loop reads CAISEFSGIDNSPLHF. The DNA sequence reads TGTGCCATCAGTGAGTTTTCGGGAATCGATAATTCACCCCTCCACTTT.